The following is a T cell receptor (beta chain) sequence with its context. Its antigen is unknown. This CDR3 is 15 amino acids long. With V trimmed by 0 bases and J by 7 bases, 3 bases remained unmatched. The germline V gene encodes CDR1 LGHNA and CDR2 YNFKEQ. RNA transcripts gave rise to amplified TCR beta CDR3 regions. Initially, a first-round RT-PCR of the TCR CDR3 employed the HTBI primer set. TCRdb independently ran MiXCR on the multiplex PCR reads; one entry per CDR3 protein. The sample consists of some 490,000 distinct CDR3 sequences, around 16% of them appearing once. Diagnoses rested on clinical symptoms, serum thyroxine and TRAb, thyroid ultrasound and orbital computed tomography. The data derive from a study of T cells in Graves' hyperthyroidism and ophthalmopathy. Study in general: Staff took peripheral blood when the initial diagnosis was made, before any treatment began. Study conclusions and caveats: Among clonotypes expanded in thyroid above 0.001, most were also found in blood. Model predictions of ophthalmopathy came a median around 6.5 months before onset.

The chain joins TRBV4-2 to TRBJ1-4; 9 nucleotides agree with TRBD1. The specimen was blood. This TCR came from a woman under 40 with Graves' ophthalmopathy. CDR3 loop: CASSQEGQGVEKLFF. The CDR3 region has the DNA TGTGCCAGCAGCCAAGAGGGACAGGGAGTTGAAAAACTGTTTTTT.